This TCR beta chain appears in the sequencing data of a study of regulatory T cells in long-lasting Graves disease. Arm-PCR of CDR3 regions with iRepertoire HTBI primers generated TCR beta libraries. TCRdb used MiXCR to reprocess the multiplex PCR reads, holding one entry per CDR3 protein. The repertoire includes a few hundred thousand distinct CDR3 sequences, roughly 12% of them detected once, and approximately 9.3% sits in the top ten. There are many counts of this clonotype. CDR3 length: 16 residues. V shed 8 bases and J shed 0 bases, with 17 bases lying between them. Time point denoted: newly diagnosed GD, antithyroid drugs for less than 3 months. PBMC-extracted RNA yielded the TCR library. The same sample was also used in a study of T cells in Graves' hyperthyroidism and ophthalmopathy.

This sequence was found in a man aged 30 to 45 with Graves disease. Sequences were derived from peripheral blood mononuclear cells (PBMCs), sampled at new diagnosis, from a patient treated with antithyroid drugs. The chain couples TRBV12-3 or TRBV12-4 to TRBJ2-1; the D gene is possibly TRBD2 (6 bases). CDR3 sequence reads: CASGGSSSVSYNEQFF. The CDR3 nucleotides read TGTGCCAGCGGGGGATCTTCTAGCGTCTCCTACAATGAGCAGTTCTTC.